Each of the 22 T cell receptor beta chains below was sequenced from the same sample in a study of shared clonotypes between healthy human individuals. Clones were read by immunoSEQ multiplex PCR, and TCRdb kept only the in-frame ones, dropping some. The profile shows nearly 1,000,000 clones, 60% to 85% of them singletons. Sequenced: memory CD4+ T cells sorted from blood. Subset: CD45RA-negative fraction. These receptors all come from a man aged 18 to 29 in good health.

This chain uses TRBV20-1 with TRBJ2-5, with D hard to call. CDR1 and CDR2 from the germline V gene are DFQATT and SNEGSKA (reference sequence). This CDR3 has 11 residues. Trimming took 4 bases from V and 2 from J, leaving 5 bases between them. In nucleotides, the CDR3 is TGCAGTGCTATTCGGCAAGAGACCCAGTACTTC. It translates to CSAIRQETQYF.

V is TRBV6-1 and J is TRBJ2-7; unclear D gene. Trimming left V 2 bases short and J 9 bases short, with 23 bases between. The V gene's germline CDR1 is MNHNS and CDR2 SASEGT. This CDR3 has 16 residues. The CDR3 region is CASSENARNAYERQYF. The CDR3 bases are TGTGCCAGCAGTGAAAACGCGAGGAACGCCTACGAGCGGCAGTACTTC.

The V and J genes are TRBV27 and TRBJ1-3; D is ambiguous. V lost 0 bases and J 2 bases, leaving 5 bases between the germline ends. Germline CDR1 is MNHEY and CDR2 is SMNVEV (reference sequence). The CDR3 is made up of 14 amino acids. The CDR3 sequence is CASSLSAPGNTIYF. CDR3 nucleotide sequence: TGTGCCAGCAGTTTATCCGCTCCTGGAAACACCATATATTTT.

This clone was picked up a small number of times. J is TRBJ2-5 and V is TRBV18; D is ambiguous. The CDR3 loop spans 12 amino acids. The V and J ends lost 5 bases and 3 bases respectively, with 7 bases between them. Germline CDR1 reads KGHSH; CDR2 reads LQKENI. The CDR3 loop is CASSDSEETQYF. The CDR3 coding sequence is TGTGCCAGCTCAGACTCCGAAGAGACCCAGTACTTC.

The J gene is TRBJ1-1, the V gene TRBV6-1; D not certain. This CDR3 comprises 13 residues. Per germline, CDR1 MNHNS and CDR2 SASEGT. Trimming pared 6 bases from V and 3 bases from J, leaving 11 bases between. CDR3 amino acids: CASRTAIYTEAFF. The CDR3 DNA reads TGTGCCAGCAGGACGGCAATATACACTGAAGCTTTCTTT.

The chain carries TRBV4-1 and TRBJ2-4; TRBD1 is a possible D gene (5 bases). The CDR3 length is 17 residues. The V end lost 0 bases, the J end lost 5 bases, and 17 bases lay between the germline ends. Germline CDR1 MGHRA, CDR2 YSYEKL. The CDR3 loop is CASSQDLTPGWENIQYF. The CDR3 DNA sequence: TGCGCCAGCAGCCAAGATCTAACCCCAGGGTGGGAAAACATTCAGTACTTC.

The chain carries TRBV5-1 and TRBJ2-3, with no clear D. The V gene lost 0 bases and the J gene lost 4 bases, with 6 bases spanning the gap. Germline V CDR1 and CDR2: SGHRS, YFSETQ. The CDR3 loop spans 13 amino acids. The CDR3 bases are TGCGCCAGCAGCTTGGTAACGTCAGATACGCAGTATTTT. It codes for CASSLVTSDTQYF. The whole variable domain, filled in from reference TRBV5-1 and TRBJ2-3, reads KAGVTQTPRYLIKTRGQQVTLSCSPISGHRSVSWYQQTPGQGLQFLFEYFSETQRNKGNFPGRFSGRQFSNSRSEMNVSTLELGDSALYLCASSLVTSDTQYFGPGTRLTVL.

Many counts were recorded for this clone. The V call is TRBV10-3, the J call TRBJ2-2; D is undetermined. The V and J ends lost 3 bases and 0 bases respectively, with 8 bases between them. Germline V CDR1 and CDR2: ENHRY, SYGVKD. The CDR3 is 15 amino acids. The CDR3 coding sequence is TGTGCCATCAGTGACTACACAACGAACACCGGGGAGCTGTTTTTT. Translating it yields CAISDYTTNTGELFF.

Of note for this clone: Distinct nucleotide sequences in the sample also encode this CDR3. The rearrangement joins TRBV7-2 to TRBJ2-5; D call uncertain. The V gene lost 3 bases and the J gene lost 5 bases, with 10 bases spanning the gap. Germline CDR1 is SGHTA and CDR2 is FQGNSA. The CDR3 extends over 13 amino acids. The CDR3 reads CASSLTRAETQYF. In DNA, the CDR3 is TGTGCCAGCAGCTTGACGCGCGCGGAGACCCAGTACTTC. The whole variable domain, remainder taken from reference TRBV7-2 and TRBJ2-5, is GAGVSQSPSNKVTEKGKDVELRCDPISGHTALYWYRQSLGQGLEFLIYFQGNSAPDKSGLPSDRFSAERTGGSVSTLTIQRTQQEDSAVYLCASSLTRAETQYFGPGTRLLVL.

This clone was detected a few times. The chain links TRBV6-1 to TRBJ1-2, with unresolved D. The CDR3 is 13 residues long. Germline assignment: CDR1 MNHNS and CDR2 SASEGT. Deletions cut 1 base from V and 1 base from J, with 4 bases between. CDR3 sequence: CASSEEVNYGYTF. The CDR3 nucleotides are TGTGCCAGCAGTGAAGAGGTTAACTATGGCTACACCTTC.

V gene TRBV6-1 combines with J gene TRBJ1-1, with 7 bases identical to TRBD1. CDR1 and CDR2 from the germline V gene are MNHNS and SASEGT. The CDR3 length is 12 residues. The junction had 9 bases not matched to a gene; V was cut back by 8 bases and J by 9 bases. The CDR3 region is CASRTGTAKAFF. For the CDR3, the DNA is TGTGCCAGCCGCACGGGGACAGCTAAAGCTTTCTTT.

The chain carries TRBV10-3 and TRBJ2-7; TRBD2 agrees at 12 bases. The CDR3 runs 14 residues. Trimming took 4 bases from V and 3 from J; bases not matched to a gene: 1. Germline V lookup: CDR1 ENHRY, CDR2 SYGVKD. Here the CDR3 DNA reads TGTGCCATCAGTGGACTAGCGGGAGACTACGAGCAGTACTTC. This gives the protein CAISGLAGDYEQYF.

The rearrangement uses TRBV30 and TRBJ2-1; D is perhaps TRBD2 (6 bases). V lost 7 bases to trimming and J lost 3 bases, with 16 bases between them. Germline V gene data show CDR1 as GTSNPN and CDR2 as SVGIG (reference sequence). The CDR3 sequence is 14 residues long. This chain's CDR3 is CAFSRDSIYNEQFF. CDR3 in DNA: TGTGCCTTTAGCCGGGACTCAATCTACAATGAGCAGTTCTTC.

Only one count was recorded for this clone. The chain uses TRBV5-4 and TRBJ2-3; TRBD2 aligns across 11 bases. The V and J ends lost 2 bases and 2 bases, in that order; junction bases with no gene match: 1. The CDR3 consists of 15 residues. In germline, CDR1 is SGHNT, CDR2 YYREEE (reference sequence). Written as DNA, the CDR3 is TGTGCCAGCAGCTTTAGCGGGAGGGACACAGATACGCAGTATTTT. This encodes CASSFSGRDTDTQYF.

In this sample, this clone turned up once. The chain is built from TRBV29-1 and TRBJ2-7, with a weak D call TRBD1 (6 bases). The germline V and J ends were trimmed by 7 bases and 1 base, with 14 bases remaining between them. The CDR3 has 13 amino acids. In germline, CDR1 is SQVTM, CDR2 ANQGSEA. The CDR3 DNA reads as TGCAGCGGAAGAGGGGGTCTTTCCTACGAGCAGTACTTC. It translates to CSGRGGLSYEQYF.

The chain recombines TRBV4-3 with TRBJ2-5; no definite D call. V lost 1 base and J lost 5, with 8 bases in between. The CDR3 is made up of 13 amino acids. CDR1 is LGHNA and CDR2 is YSLEER in the germline V gene. CDR3 nucleotide sequence: TGCGCCAGCAGCCAAGTAGCATCGGAGACCCAGTACTTC. This codes for CASSQVASETQYF.

This sequence joins TRBV7-8 and TRBJ1-5; D not resolved. V was trimmed by 4 bases and J by 9 bases, leaving 13 bases between them. CDR1 SGHVS and CDR2 FQNEAQ come from the germline V gene. The CDR3 has 13 amino acids. Here the CDR3 reads CASSSDPQSPQHF. For the CDR3, the DNA is TGTGCCAGCAGCTCCGACCCGCAGTCGCCCCAGCATTTT.

The chain links TRBV30 to TRBJ1-5; the D is unclear. This CDR3 has 13 residues. V was cut by 2 bases and J by 8 bases, with 13 bases left in between. Germline V gene lookup returns CDR1 GTSNPN and CDR2 SVGIG (reference sequence). This chain's CDR3 is CAWSRATVEPQHF. The DNA for the CDR3 is TGTGCCTGGAGTCGCGCGACGGTGGAGCCCCAGCATTTT.

The chain employs TRBV5-1 and TRBJ2-1; 7 nucleotides line up with TRBD2. CDR1 is SGHRS, CDR2 YFSETQ, per germline. CDR3 length equals 16 residues. The trim removed 4 bases at V and 2 bases at J, leaving 9 bases unmatched. The CDR3 DNA follows: TGCGCCAGCAGCATGGGGCCGGCGGGAGCCTACAATGAGCAGTTCTTC. Its translation: CASSMGPAGAYNEQFF.

This clone has just a few counts. This chain uses TRBV29-1 with TRBJ1-1; TRBD1 matches 7 bases. Unmatched junction bases numbered 7, after V lost 5 bases and J lost 1 base. The germline CDR1 and CDR2 sequences are SQVTM and ANQGSEA. There are 14 residues in the CDR3. This CDR3 is CSVPLTGTNTEAFF. The CDR3 region has the DNA TGCAGCGTTCCGTTGACAGGGACGAACACTGAAGCTTTCTTT.

V usage is TRBV6-6 and J usage is TRBJ1-2, with TRBD1 matching 7 bases. CDR1 and CDR2 (germline): MNHNY, SVGAGI (reference sequence). The CDR3 is made up of 14 amino acids. V shed 5 bases, J shed 3 bases, and the junction held 6 bases outside the gene matches. CDR3 nucleotide sequence: TGTGCCAGCAGTCTCGGGACAGCCGACTATGGCTACACCTTC. Protein: CASSLGTADYGYTF.

This clone was found many times. V gene TRBV5-1 combines with J gene TRBJ1-2; 8 bases fit TRBD1. CDR3 length equals 14 residues. Germline V gene lookup returns CDR1 SGHRS and CDR2 YFSETQ. Germline trimming cut 4 bases from V and 4 bases from J; bases unmatched to any gene: 6. The CDR3 loop is CASSADRVSYGYTF. CDR3 DNA sequence: TGCGCCAGCAGCGCGGACAGGGTTAGCTATGGCTACACCTTC.